The TCR beta chain described here comes from a study of T cells after yellow fever vaccination. Study outcomes and limitations: Reappearance after the booster was seen for most primary-vaccination clones, at roughly 96% CD4 and 85% to 90% CD8.

This clonotype was counted a few times. The target antigen is unknown. V lost 2 bases, J lost 0 bases, and 9 bases lay in between. The CDR3 runs 15 residues. A process of 5'RACE template switching, which added a universal primer site and UMIs, was used to make TCR cDNA. TCRdb redid the calling of the 5' RACE reads with MiXCR, one entry per CDR3 protein. Of 250,000 to 400,000 distinct CDR3 sequences in the sample, over 3.5% are singletons; the top ten hold 15% to 20%. This receptor was obtained from a man aged 18 to 35 who received the YFV17D yellow fever vaccine. The V gene is TRBV6-7, the J gene TRBJ2-3, with no clear D. TRBV6-7 is recorded as an ORF, its role being uncertain. The sequences come from PBMCs, collected 15 days after the yellow fever booster vaccination. The CDR3 coding sequence is TGTGCCAGCAGTTACAGGCCCTCTAGCACAGATACGCAGTATTTT. Encoded protein: CASSYRPSSTDTQYF.